Listed here are 9 T cell receptor beta chains from one sample, sequenced in a study of blood T cell repertoires in COVID-19. This table comes from immunoSEQ multiplex PCR, and its TCRdb copy is limited to in-frame clones, with some not included. Of roughly 32,000 clones in the sample, 90% were seen once. Sequencing input: peripheral blood. These receptors were obtained from a man older than 75 with acute or convalescent COVID-19.

The chain is built from TRBV7-9 and TRBJ1-2, with TRBD1 identical over 7 bases. Losses at the gene ends were 5 bases for V and 2 bases for J; bases not matched to a gene: 8. CDR1 and CDR2 from the germline V gene are SEHNR and FQNEAQ (reference sequence). The CDR3 loop spans 15 amino acids. This CDR3 reads CASSAKGTENYGYTF. The CDR3, as DNA: TGTGCCAGCAGCGCAAAGGGGACAGAAAACTATGGCTACACCTTC.

V gene TRBV6-5 combines with J gene TRBJ1-5, with unresolved D. The germline V gene has CDR1 MNHEY and CDR2 SVGAGI. The CDR3 has 14 amino acids. Trimming removed 6 bases at V and 5 bases at J, with 14 bases between. The CDR3 bases are TGTGCCAGCAGCCGCAGACCTCGGGATCAGCCCCAGCATTTT. This gives the protein CASSRRPRDQPQHF.

The gene calls are TRBV27 and TRBJ1-2; 7 positions match TRBD1. There are 14 residues in the CDR3. The germline V gene encodes CDR1 MNHEY and CDR2 SMNVEV (reference sequence). With 3 bases clipped from V and 4 bases from J, the junction kept 5 bases outside the gene matches. The CDR3 DNA reads TGTGCCAGCAGTTTCTCGGCAGGGGGCTATGGCTACACCTTC. Translation gives CASSFSAGGYGYTF.

V and J are TRBV11-3 and TRBJ2-5; 9 nucleotides agree with TRBD2. CDR3 size: 15 residues. V dropped 5 bases and J dropped 4; count of bases not matched to a gene: 8. Germline loops: CDR1 SGHNT, CDR2 YENEEA. In nucleotides, the CDR3 is TGTGCCAGCAGCCCCGGGGTAGCGGGGGTAGAGACCCAGTACTTC. Translating it yields CASSPGVAGVETQYF. The whole variable domain, filled in from reference TRBV11-3 and TRBJ2-5, reads EAGVVQSPRYKIIEKKQPVAFWCNPISGHNTLYWYLQNLGQGPELLIRYENEEAVDDSQLPKDRFSAERLKGVDSTLKIQPAELGDSAVYLCASSPGVAGVETQYFGPGTRLLVL.

The V call is TRBV7-2, the J call TRBJ1-2; D perhaps matches TRBD1 (6 bases). Germline CDR1 is SGHTA and CDR2 is FQGNSA. Trimming cost V 5 bases and J 4 bases, with 14 bases left between them. This CDR3 has 14 residues. CDR3 nucleotide sequence: TGTGCCAGCAGCCAGGAAAGGACAGCCTATGGCTACACCTTC. It encodes CASSQERTAYGYTF.

The count of this clone is one. This chain links TRBV24-1 with TRBJ1-5, with D possibly TRBD1 on 5 matching bases. In germline, CDR1 is KGHDR, CDR2 SFDVKD. The CDR3 extends over 17 amino acids. V was clipped by 3 bases and J by 0 bases, with 14 bases between them. In DNA form, the CDR3 reads TGTGCCACCAGTGATACTGACAGACCGTATAGCAATCAGCCCCAGCATTTT. As protein: CATSDTDRPYSNQPQHF.

This clone came up a few times. The chain uses TRBV28 and TRBJ2-3, with TRBD1 matching over 8 bases. Unmatched junction bases numbered 8, after V lost 0 bases and J lost 6 bases. In germline, CDR1 is MDHEN, CDR2 SYDVKM. This CDR3 spans 16 amino acids. CDR3 coding DNA: TGTGCCAGCAGTTTATGGGGCAGGGGGCGCGGGGATACGCAGTATTTT. Protein product: CASSLWGRGRGDTQYF. Using reference TRBV28 and TRBJ2-3 for the parts outside the CDR3, the full variable domain is DVKVTQSSRYLVKRTGEKVFLECVQDMDHENMFWYRQDPGLGLRLIYFSYDVKMKEKGDIPEGYSVSREKKERFSLILESASTNQTSMYLCASSLWGRGRGDTQYFGPGTRLTVL.

The V gene is TRBV6-2 or TRBV6-3, the J gene TRBJ1-6; unclear D gene. The CDR3 loop spans 13 amino acids. V was clipped by 5 bases and J by 7 bases, with 9 bases between them. Germline lookup yields CDR1 MNHEY and CDR2 SVGEGT. The CDR3 region is CASSNDGNSPLHF. In DNA, the CDR3 is TGTGCCAGCAGTAACGATGGCAATTCACCCCTCCACTTT.

The chain recombines TRBV4-1 with TRBJ2-3; 12 bases agree with TRBD2. Trimming cost V 3 bases and J 5 bases; bases outside gene matches: 12. The CDR3 has 18 residues. Germline loops: CDR1 MGHRA, CDR2 YSYEKL. The CDR3: CASSHGVLLAGGRDTQYF. DNA of the CDR3: TGCGCCAGCAGCCATGGAGTTTTACTAGCGGGGGGAAGAGATACGCAGTATTTT.